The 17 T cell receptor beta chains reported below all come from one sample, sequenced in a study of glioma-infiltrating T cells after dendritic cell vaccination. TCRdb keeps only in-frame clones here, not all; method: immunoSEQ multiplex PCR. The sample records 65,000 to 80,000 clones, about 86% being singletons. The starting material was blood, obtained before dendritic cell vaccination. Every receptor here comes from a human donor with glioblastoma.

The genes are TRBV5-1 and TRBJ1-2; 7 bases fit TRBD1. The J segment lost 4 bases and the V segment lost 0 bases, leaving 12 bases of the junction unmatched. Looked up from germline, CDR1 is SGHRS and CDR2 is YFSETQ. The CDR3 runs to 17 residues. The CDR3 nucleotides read TGCGCCAGCAGCTTGGATCCGGGACAGAAGATAGCCTATGGCTACACCTTC. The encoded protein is CASSLDPGQKIAYGYTF.

The CDR3 is CASNEGSGELFF. The CDR3 DNA follows: TGTGCCAGCAATGAGGGTTCCGGGGAGCTGTTTTTT. This sequence joins TRBV9 and TRBJ2-2; a possible D gene is TRBD2 (5 bases). V lost 6 bases to trimming and J lost 6 bases, with 9 bases between them. Germline lookup yields CDR1 SGDLS and CDR2 YYNGEE. CDR3 size: 12 residues.

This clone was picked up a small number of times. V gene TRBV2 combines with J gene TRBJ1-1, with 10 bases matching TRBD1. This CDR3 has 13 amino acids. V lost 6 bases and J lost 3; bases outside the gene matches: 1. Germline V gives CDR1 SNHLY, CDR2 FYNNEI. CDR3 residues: CASRGQGYTEAFF. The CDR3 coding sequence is TGTGCCAGCAGGGGACAGGGGTACACTGAAGCTTTCTTT.

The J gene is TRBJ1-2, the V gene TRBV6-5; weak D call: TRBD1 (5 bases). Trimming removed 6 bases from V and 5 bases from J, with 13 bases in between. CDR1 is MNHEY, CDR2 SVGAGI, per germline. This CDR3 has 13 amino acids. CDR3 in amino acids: CASSPRGTYGYTF. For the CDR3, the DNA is TGTGCCAGCAGCCCTCGTGGGACTTATGGCTACACCTTC.

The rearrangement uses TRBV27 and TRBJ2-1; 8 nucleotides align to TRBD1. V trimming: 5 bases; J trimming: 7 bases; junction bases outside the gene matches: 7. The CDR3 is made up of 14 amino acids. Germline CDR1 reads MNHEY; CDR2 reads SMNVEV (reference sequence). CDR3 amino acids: CASSIQGDRNEQFF. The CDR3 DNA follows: TGTGCCAGCAGTATACAGGGGGATAGAAATGAGCAGTTCTTC.

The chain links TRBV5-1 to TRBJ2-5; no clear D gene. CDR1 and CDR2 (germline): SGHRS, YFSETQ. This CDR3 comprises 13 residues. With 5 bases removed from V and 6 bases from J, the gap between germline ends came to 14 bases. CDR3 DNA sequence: TGCGCCAGCAGTATTTCCGGGTTCAAGACCCAGTACTTC. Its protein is CASSISGFKTQYF.

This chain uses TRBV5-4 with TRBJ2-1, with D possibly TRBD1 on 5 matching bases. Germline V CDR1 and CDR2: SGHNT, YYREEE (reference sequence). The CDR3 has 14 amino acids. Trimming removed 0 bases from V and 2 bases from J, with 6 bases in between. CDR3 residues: CASSLEGPYNEQFF. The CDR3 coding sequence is TGTGCCAGCAGCTTGGAGGGGCCCTACAATGAGCAGTTCTTC.

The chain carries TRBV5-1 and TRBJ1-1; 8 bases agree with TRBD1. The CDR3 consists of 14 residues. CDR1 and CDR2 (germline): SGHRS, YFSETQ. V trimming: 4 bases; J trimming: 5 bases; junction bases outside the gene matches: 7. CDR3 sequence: CASSPGTGGTEAFF. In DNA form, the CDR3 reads TGCGCCAGCAGCCCGGGGACAGGAGGGACTGAAGCTTTCTTT.

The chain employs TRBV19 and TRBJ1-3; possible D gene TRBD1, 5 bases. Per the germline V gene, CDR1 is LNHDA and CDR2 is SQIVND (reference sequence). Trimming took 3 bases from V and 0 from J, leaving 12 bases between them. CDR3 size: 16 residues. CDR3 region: CASSIHDRLSGNTIYF. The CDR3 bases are TGTGCCAGTAGTATTCACGACAGACTCTCTGGAAACACCATATATTTT.

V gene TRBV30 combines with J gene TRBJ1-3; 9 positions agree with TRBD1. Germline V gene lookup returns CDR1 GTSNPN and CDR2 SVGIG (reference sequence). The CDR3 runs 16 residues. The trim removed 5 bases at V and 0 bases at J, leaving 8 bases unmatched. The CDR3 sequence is CAWARDRASSGNTIYF. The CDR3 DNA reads TGTGCCTGGGCCCGGGACAGGGCAAGCTCTGGAAACACCATATATTTT.

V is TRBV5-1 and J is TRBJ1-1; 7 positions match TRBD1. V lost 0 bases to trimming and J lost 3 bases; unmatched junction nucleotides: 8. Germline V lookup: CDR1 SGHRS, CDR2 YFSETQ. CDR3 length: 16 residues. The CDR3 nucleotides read TGCGCCAGCAGCTTGGTAGGACAGGCCCTAGACACTGAAGCTTTCTTT. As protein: CASSLVGQALDTEAFF.

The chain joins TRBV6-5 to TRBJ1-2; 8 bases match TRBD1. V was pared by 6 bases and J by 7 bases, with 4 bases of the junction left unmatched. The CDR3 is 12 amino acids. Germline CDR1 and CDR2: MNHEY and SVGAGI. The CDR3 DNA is TGTGCCAGCAGCAGAGACAGGGGTGGCTACACCTTC. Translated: CASSRDRGGYTF.

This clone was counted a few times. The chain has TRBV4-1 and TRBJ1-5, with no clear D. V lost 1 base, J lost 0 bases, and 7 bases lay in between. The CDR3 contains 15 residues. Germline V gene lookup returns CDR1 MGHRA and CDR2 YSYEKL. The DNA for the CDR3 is TGCGCCAGCAGCCAAGGGCAATATAGCAATCAGCCCCAGCATTTT. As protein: CASSQGQYSNQPQHF.

Here the CDR3 DNA reads TGTGCCAGCAGTGAACAGGGTAACTATGGCTACACCTTC. Residues: CASSEQGNYGYTF. The rearrangement joins TRBV6-1 to TRBJ1-2; tentative D call: TRBD1 (5 bases). The CDR3 sequence is 13 residues long. Per germline, CDR1 MNHNS and CDR2 SASEGT. Trimming stripped 2 bases from V and 1 base from J, with 5 bases between.

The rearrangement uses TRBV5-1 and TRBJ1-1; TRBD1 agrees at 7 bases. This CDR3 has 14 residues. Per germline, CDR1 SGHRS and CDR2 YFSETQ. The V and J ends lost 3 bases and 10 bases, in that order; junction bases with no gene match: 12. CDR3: CASSSITTGDRAFF. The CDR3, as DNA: TGCGCCAGCAGCTCAATAACCACAGGGGATCGAGCTTTCTTT.

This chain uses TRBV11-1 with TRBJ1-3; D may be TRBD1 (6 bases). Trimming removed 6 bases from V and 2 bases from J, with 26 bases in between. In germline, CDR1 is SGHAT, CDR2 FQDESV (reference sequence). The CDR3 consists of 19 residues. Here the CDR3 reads CASSLHPGTYESTGNTIYF. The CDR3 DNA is TGTGCCAGCAGTTTACACCCCGGGACATATGAATCCACTGGAAACACCATATATTTT.

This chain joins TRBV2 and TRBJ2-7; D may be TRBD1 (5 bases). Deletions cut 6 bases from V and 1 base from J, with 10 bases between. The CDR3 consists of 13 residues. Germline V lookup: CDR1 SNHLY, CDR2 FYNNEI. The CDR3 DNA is TGTGCCAGCAGGAACAGGCTGTCCTACGAGCAGTACTTC. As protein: CASRNRLSYEQYF.